The rows below give T cell receptor beta chains drawn from one sample of a study of blood T cell repertoires in COVID-19. Using immunoSEQ multiplex PCR, the repertoire was profiled, and TCRdb retains in-frame clones only, with some absent. The sample records around 130,000 clones, almost 85% being singletons. Material for sequencing was peripheral blood. The receptor set was obtained from a woman in her twenties or thirties who had recovered from COVID-19. Both conserved end residues are part of each CDR3. Each record gives: clone size, V gene, D gene, J gene, CDR3 protein, CDR3 DNA. The D gene is left open where the match is weak. Clone size is not always given. Where it is, it says once, few, many or a class for expanded clones.

clone size: -
V gene: TRBV11-2
D gene: -
J gene: TRBJ1-3
CDR3 protein: CASSPLVSGNTIYF
CDR3 DNA: TGTGCCAGCAGCCCCCTCGTCTCTGGAAACACCATATATTTT

clone size: few
V gene: TRBV5-4
D gene: -
J gene: TRBJ2-3
CDR3 protein: CASSAQTSLGTDTQYF
CDR3 DNA: TGTGCCAGCAGCGCGCAAACTAGTTTGGGCACAGATACGCAGTATTTT

clone size: -
V gene: TRBV11-3
D gene: TRBD1
J gene: TRBJ2-7
CDR3 protein: CASIRGGPYEQYF
CDR3 DNA: TGTGCCAGCATCAGAGGGGGCCCCTACGAGCAGTACTTC

clone size: -
V gene: TRBV7-3
D gene: -
J gene: TRBJ1-1
CDR3 protein: CASSFARNTEAFF
CDR3 DNA: TGTGCCAGCAGCTTTGCGCGGAACACTGAAGCTTTCTTT

clone size: -
V gene: TRBV9
D gene: TRBD2
J gene: TRBJ2-1
CDR3 protein: CASSASVASGRGAEFF
CDR3 DNA: TGTGCCAGCAGCGCAAGCGTCGCTAGCGGGAGGGGGGCGGAGTTCTTC

clone size: -
V gene: TRBV18
D gene: -
J gene: TRBJ2-3
CDR3 protein: CASSPSGASTDTQYF
CDR3 DNA: TGTGCCAGCTCCCCCTCAGGGGCTAGCACAGATACGCAGTATTTT

clone size: -
V gene: TRBV27
D gene: TRBD2
J gene: TRBJ2-3
CDR3 protein: CASRHQAGGRPDTQYF
CDR3 DNA: TGTGCCAGCAGGCATCAAGCGGGAGGGCGTCCAGATACGCAGTATTTT

clone size: -
V gene: TRBV27
D gene: -
J gene: TRBJ1-6
CDR3 protein: CASSFRDSPLHF
CDR3 DNA: TGTGCCAGCAGTTTCCGGGATTCACCCCTCCACTTT

clone size: -
V gene: TRBV18
D gene: -
J gene: TRBJ1-1
CDR3 protein: CASSPPGGSRTEAFF
CDR3 DNA: TGTGCCAGCTCACCACCTGGGGGCTCGCGAACTGAAGCTTTCTTT

clone size: -
V gene: TRBV9
D gene: -
J gene: TRBJ2-1
CDR3 protein: CASTPGNSYNEQFF
CDR3 DNA: TGTGCCAGCACCCCGGGGAACTCCTACAATGAGCAGTTCTTC

clone size: -
V gene: TRBV28
D gene: TRBD1
J gene: TRBJ2-7
CDR3 protein: CASRVRGTGGLEQYF
CDR3 DNA: TGTGCCAGCAGGGTGAGGGGGACAGGGGGTCTCGAGCAGTACTTC

clone size: -
V gene: TRBV2
D gene: TRBD1
J gene: TRBJ1-1
CDR3 protein: CASRLTGDTEAFF
CDR3 DNA: TGTGCCAGCAGACTTACAGGGGACACTGAAGCTTTCTTT

clone size: -
V gene: TRBV14
D gene: TRBD2
J gene: TRBJ2-1
CDR3 protein: CASSHRLAGGNEQFF
CDR3 DNA: TGTGCCAGCAGCCACCGACTAGCGGGAGGAAATGAGCAGTTCTTC

clone size: -
V gene: TRBV6-5
D gene: -
J gene: TRBJ1-5
CDR3 protein: CASRAGGGQPQHF
CDR3 DNA: TGTGCCAGCAGGGCCGGGGGAGGCCAGCCCCAGCATTTT